What follows describes a single TCR beta chain. Clones were read by immunoSEQ multiplex PCR, and TCRdb kept only the in-frame ones, dropping some. The data hold more than 45,000 clones, with 65% to 90% observed a single time. These data originate in a study of OX40 agonist ivuxolimab in advanced cancers. Germline CDR1 is LNHNV and CDR2 is YYDKDF (reference sequence). The CDR3 sequence is 18 residues long. With 0 bases clipped from V and 4 bases from J, the junction kept 12 bases outside the gene matches. Source: CD4+ or CD8+ T cells sorted from blood, taken in a trial of the OX40 agonist ivuxolimab. The origin of this receptor is an adult with an advanced solid tumor such as melanoma, head and neck, liver or kidney cancer. This sequence joins TRBV15 and TRBJ2-1, with 7 nucleotides matching TRBD2. This chain's CDR3 is CATSRDWRETSVYNEQFF. The CDR3 DNA reads TGTGCCACCAGCAGAGATTGGAGGGAAACTAGCGTTTACAATGAGCAGTTCTTC.